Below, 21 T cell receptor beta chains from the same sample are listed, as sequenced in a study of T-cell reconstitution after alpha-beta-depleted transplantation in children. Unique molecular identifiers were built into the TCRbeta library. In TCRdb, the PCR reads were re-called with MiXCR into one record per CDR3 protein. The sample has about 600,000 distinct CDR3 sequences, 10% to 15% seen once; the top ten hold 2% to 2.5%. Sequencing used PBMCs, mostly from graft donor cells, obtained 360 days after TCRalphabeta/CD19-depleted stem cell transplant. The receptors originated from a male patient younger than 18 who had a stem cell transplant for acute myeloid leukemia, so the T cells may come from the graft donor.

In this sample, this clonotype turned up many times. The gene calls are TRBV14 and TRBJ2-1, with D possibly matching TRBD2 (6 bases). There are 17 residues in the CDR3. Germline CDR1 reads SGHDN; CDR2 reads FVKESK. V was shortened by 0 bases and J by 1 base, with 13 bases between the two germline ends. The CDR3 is CASSQDHAGRSYNEQFF. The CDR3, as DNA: TGTGCCAGCAGCCAAGATCACGCGGGAAGGTCCTACAATGAGCAGTTCTTC.

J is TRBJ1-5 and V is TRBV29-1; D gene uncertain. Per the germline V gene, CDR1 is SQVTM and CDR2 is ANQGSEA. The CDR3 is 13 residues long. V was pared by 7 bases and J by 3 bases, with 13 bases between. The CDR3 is CSARQAVNQPQHF. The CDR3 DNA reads TGCAGCGCCAGGCAGGCTGTCAATCAGCCCCAGCATTTT. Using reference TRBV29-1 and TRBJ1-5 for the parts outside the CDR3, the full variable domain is SAVISQKPSRDICQRGTSLTIQCQVDSQVTMMFWYRQQPGQSLTLIATANQGSEATYESGFVIDKFPISRPNLTFSTLTVSNMSPEDSSIYLCSARQAVNQPQHFGDGTRLSIL.

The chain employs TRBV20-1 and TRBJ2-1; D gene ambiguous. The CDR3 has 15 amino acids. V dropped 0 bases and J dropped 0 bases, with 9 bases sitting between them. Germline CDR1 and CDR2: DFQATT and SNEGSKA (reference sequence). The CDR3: CSARDGRSSYNEQFF. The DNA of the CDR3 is TGCAGTGCTAGAGACGGTCGAAGCTCCTACAATGAGCAGTTCTTC.

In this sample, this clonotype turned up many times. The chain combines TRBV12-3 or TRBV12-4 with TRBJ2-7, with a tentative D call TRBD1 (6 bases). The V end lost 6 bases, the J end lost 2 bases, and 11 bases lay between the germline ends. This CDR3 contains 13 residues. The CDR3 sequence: CASSRQVPYEQYF. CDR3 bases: TGTGCCAGCAGCCGACAGGTGCCCTACGAGCAGTACTTC.

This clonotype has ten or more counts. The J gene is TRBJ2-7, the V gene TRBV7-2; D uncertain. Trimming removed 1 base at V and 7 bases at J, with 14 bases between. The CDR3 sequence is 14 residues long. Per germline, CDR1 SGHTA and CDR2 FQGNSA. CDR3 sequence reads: CASSLVLALGEQYF. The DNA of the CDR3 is TGTGCCAGCAGCTTAGTCTTGGCTTTAGGGGAGCAGTACTTC.

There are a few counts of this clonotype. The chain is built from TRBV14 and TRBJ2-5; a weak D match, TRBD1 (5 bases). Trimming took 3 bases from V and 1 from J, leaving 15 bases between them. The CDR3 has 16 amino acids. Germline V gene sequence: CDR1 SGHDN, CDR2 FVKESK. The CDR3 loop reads CASSQVGRVFQETQYF. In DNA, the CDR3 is TGTGCCAGCAGCCAGGTGGGCAGGGTCTTCCAAGAGACCCAGTACTTC.

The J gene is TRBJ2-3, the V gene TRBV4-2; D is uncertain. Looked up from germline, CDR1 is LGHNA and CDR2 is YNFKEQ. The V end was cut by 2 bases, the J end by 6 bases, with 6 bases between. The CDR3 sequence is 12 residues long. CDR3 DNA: TGTGCCAGCAGCCAAAGGTTCGATACGCAGTATTTT. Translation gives CASSQRFDTQYF.

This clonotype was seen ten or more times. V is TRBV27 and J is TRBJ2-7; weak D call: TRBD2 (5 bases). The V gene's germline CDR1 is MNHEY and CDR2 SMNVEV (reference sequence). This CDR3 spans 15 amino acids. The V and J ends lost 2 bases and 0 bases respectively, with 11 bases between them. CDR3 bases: TGTGCCAGCAGTTTAACTAGGTTCAACTCCTACGAGCAGTACTTC. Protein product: CASSLTRFNSYEQYF.

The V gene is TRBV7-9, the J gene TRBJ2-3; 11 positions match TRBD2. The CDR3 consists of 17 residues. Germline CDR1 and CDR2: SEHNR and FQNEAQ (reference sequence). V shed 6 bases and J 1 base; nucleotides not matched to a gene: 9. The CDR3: CASRPSTSGIRTDTQYF. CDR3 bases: TGTGCCAGCAGGCCATCGACTAGCGGGATTCGCACAGATACGCAGTATTTT.

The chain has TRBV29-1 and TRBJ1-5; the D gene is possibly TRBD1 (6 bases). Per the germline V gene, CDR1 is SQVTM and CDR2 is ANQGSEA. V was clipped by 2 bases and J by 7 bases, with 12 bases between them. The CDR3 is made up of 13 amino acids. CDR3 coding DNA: TGCAGCGTTGAAATAACAGGGAACCAGCCCCAGCATTTT. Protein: CSVEITGNQPQHF.

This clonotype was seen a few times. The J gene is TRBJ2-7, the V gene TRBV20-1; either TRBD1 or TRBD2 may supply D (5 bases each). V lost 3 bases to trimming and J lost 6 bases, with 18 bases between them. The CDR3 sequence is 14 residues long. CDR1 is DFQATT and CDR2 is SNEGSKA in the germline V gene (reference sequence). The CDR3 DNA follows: TGCAGTGCTAGTATTTGGGGGACCTTGGCCGAGCAGTACTTC. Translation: CSASIWGTLAEQYF.

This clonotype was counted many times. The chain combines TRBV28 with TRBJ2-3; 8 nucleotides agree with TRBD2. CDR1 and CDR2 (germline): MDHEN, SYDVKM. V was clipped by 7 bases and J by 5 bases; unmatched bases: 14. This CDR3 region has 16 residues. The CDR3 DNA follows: TGTGCCAGCACCCCCCCGGGGGGGGCGCGGATAGATACGCAGTATTTT. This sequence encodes CASTPPGGARIDTQYF.

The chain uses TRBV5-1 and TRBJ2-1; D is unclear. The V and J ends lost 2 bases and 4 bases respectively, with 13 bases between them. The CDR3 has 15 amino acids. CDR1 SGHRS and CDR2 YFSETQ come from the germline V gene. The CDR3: CASSLGTQVYNEQFF. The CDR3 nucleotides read TGCGCCAGCAGCTTAGGAACTCAGGTTTACAATGAGCAGTTCTTC.

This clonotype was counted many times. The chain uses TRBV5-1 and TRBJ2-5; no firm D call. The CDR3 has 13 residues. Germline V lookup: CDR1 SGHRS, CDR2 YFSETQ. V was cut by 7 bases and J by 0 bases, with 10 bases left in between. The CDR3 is CASRVENQETQYF. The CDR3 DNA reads TGCGCCAGCCGCGTGGAAAACCAAGAGACCCAGTACTTC. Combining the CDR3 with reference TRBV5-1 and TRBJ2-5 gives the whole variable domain KAGVTQTPRYLIKTRGQQVTLSCSPISGHRSVSWYQQTPGQGLQFLFEYFSETQRNKGNFPGRFSGRQFSNSRSEMNVSTLELGDSALYLCASRVENQETQYFGPGTRLLVL.

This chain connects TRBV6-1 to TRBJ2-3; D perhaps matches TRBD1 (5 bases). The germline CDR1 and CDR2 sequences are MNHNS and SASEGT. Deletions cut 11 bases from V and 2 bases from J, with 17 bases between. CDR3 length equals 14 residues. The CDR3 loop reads CASKGVGYTDTQYF. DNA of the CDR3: TGTGCCTCCAAAGGGGTGGGGTACACAGATACGCAGTATTTT.

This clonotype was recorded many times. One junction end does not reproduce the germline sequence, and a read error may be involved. Here the CDR3 DNA reads TGTGCCAGCAGTTTTGTGGGACTAGCCTGG. Translating gives CASSFVGLAW. The chain carries TRBV12-3 or TRBV12-4 and TRBJ2-3; 9 bases are shared with TRBD2. This CDR3 is 10 amino acids long.

CDR3 region: CASSQKWGFSTDTQYF. The CDR3 bases are TGTGCCAGCAGCCAAAAATGGGGATTTAGCACAGATACGCAGTATTTT. J is TRBJ2-3 and V is TRBV7-3; unclear D gene. CDR1 and CDR2 (germline): SGHTA, FQGTGA. Trimming took 5 bases from V and 0 from J, leaving 15 bases between them. The CDR3 length is 16 residues.

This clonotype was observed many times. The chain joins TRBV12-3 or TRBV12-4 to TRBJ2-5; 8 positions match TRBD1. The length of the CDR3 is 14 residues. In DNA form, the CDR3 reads TGTCCTCTCCTTAACAGGGGGACGGGAGAGACCCAGTACTTC. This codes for CPLLNRGTGETQYF.

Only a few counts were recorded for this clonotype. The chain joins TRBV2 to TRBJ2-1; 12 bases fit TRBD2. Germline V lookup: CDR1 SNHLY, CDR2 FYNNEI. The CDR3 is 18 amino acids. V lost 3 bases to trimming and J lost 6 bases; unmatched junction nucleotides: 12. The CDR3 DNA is TGTGCCAGCAGTGAGGGACTAGCGGGTGGAGGCCTAGGCAATGAGCAGTTCTTC. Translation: CASSEGLAGGGLGNEQFF. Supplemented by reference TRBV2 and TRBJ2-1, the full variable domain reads EPEVTQTPSHQVTQMGQEVILRCVPISNHLYFYWYRQILGQKVEFLVSFYNNEISEKSEIFDDQFSVERPDGSNFTLKIRSTKLEDSAMYFCASSEGLAGGGLGNEQFFGPGTRLTVL.

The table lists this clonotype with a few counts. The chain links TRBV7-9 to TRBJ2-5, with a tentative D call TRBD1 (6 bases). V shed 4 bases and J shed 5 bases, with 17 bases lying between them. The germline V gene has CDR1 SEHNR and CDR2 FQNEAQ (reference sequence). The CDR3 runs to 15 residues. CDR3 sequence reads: CASSSQRTVWETQYF. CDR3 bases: TGTGCCAGCAGCTCACAGAGGACAGTTTGGGAGACCCAGTACTTC.

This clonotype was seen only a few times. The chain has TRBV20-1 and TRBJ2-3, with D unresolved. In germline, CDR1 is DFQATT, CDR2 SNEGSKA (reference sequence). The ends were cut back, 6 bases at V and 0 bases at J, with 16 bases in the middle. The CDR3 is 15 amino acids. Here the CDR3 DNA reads TGCAGTGCAGAGAGGTCCACCACTAGCACAGATACGCAGTATTTT. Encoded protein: CSAERSTTSTDTQYF.